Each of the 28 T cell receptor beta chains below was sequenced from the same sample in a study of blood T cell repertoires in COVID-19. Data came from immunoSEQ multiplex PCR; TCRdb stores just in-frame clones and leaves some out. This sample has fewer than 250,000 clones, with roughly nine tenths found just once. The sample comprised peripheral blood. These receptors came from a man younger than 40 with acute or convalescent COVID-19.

CDR3 amino acids: CASSLKRHSYEQYF. CDR3 coding DNA: TGTGCCAGCAGCCTCAAGAGACATTCCTACGAGCAGTACTTC. The chain recombines TRBV11-1 with TRBJ2-7; D is undetermined. Trimming cost V 5 bases and J 1 base, with 12 bases left between them. This CDR3 spans 14 amino acids. CDR1 and CDR2 (germline): SGHAT, FQDESV (reference sequence).

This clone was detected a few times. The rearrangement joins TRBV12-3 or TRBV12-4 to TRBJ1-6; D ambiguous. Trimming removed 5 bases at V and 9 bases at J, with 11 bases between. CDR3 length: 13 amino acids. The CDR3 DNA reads TGTGCCAGCAGTCCCTCTGGCGGTTCACCCCTCCACTTT. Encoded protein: CASSPSGGSPLHF.

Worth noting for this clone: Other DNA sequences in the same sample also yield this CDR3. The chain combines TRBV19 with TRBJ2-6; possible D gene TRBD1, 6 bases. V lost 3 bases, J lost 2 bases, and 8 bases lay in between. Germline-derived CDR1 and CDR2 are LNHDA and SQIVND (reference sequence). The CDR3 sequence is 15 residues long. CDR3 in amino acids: CASSIAGAGANVLTF. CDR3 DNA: TGTGCCAGTAGTATTGCAGGGGCTGGGGCCAACGTCCTGACTTTC.

The CDR3 here is CASSILISQETQYF. CDR3 bases: TGTGCCAGTAGTATTTTGATCAGCCAAGAGACCCAGTACTTC. The genes are TRBV19 and TRBJ2-5; D unresolved. Germline V gene sequence: CDR1 LNHDA, CDR2 SQIVND (reference sequence). There are 14 residues in the CDR3. V was cut by 3 bases and J by 1 base, with 9 bases left in between.

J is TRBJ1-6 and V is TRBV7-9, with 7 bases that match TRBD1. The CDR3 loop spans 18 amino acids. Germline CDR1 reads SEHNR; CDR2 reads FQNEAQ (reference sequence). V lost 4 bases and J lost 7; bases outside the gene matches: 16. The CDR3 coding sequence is TGTGCCAGCAGCTCCGTCAGGACAGGCTACTGGTCGAATTCACCCCTCCACTTT. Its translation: CASSSVRTGYWSNSPLHF.

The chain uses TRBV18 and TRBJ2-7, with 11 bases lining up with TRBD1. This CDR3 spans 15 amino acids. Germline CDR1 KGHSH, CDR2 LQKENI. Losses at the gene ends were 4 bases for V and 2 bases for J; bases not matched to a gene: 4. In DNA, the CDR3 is TGTGCCAGCTCACTACCGGGACAGGGGGCCTACGAGCAGTACTTC. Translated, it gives CASSLPGQGAYEQYF.

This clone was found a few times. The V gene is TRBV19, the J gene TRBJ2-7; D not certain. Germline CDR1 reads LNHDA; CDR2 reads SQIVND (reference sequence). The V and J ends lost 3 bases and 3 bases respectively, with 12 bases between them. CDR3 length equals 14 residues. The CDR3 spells CASSMGSKSYEQYF. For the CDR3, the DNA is TGTGCCAGTAGTATGGGCTCTAAGAGCTACGAGCAGTACTTC.

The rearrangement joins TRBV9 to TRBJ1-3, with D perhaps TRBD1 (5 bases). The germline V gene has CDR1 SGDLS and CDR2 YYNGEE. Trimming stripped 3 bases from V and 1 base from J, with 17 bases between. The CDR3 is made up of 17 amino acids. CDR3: CASSAGGVQLSGNTIYF. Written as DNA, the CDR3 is TGTGCCAGCAGCGCGGGGGGGGTCCAACTTTCTGGAAACACCATATATTTT.

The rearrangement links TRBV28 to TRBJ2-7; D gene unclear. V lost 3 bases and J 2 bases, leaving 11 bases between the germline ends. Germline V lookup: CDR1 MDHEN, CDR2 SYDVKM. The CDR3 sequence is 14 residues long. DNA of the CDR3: TGTGCCAGCAGTTTGGTCAGTTTACCCTACGAGCAGTACTTC. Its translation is CASSLVSLPYEQYF.

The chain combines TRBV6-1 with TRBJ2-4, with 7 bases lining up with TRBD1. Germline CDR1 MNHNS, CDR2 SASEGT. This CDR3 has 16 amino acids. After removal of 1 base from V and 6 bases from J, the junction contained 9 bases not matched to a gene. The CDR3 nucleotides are TGTGCCAGCAGTGAAGGACAGGGAAGTTTCATAAACATTCAGTACTTC. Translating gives CASSEGQGSFINIQYF.

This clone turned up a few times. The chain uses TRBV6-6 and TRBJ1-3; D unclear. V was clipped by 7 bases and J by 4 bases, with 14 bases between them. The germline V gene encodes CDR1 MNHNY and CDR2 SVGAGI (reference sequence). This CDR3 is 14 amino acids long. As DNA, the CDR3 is TGTGCCAGCACCCCAGAGACCGGGGGAAACACCATATATTTT. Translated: CASTPETGGNTIYF.

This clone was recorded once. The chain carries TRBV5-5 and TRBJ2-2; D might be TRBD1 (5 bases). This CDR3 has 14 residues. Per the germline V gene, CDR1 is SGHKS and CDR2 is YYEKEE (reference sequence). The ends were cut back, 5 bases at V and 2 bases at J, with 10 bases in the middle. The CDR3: CASRRQPNTGELFF. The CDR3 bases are TGTGCCAGCAGAAGACAGCCTAACACCGGGGAGCTGTTTTTT.

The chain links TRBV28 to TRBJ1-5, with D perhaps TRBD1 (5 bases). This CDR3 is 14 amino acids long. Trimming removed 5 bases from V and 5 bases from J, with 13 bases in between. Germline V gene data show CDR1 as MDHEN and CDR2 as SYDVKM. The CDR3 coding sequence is TGTGCCAGCAGTCCGCCCGCAGGGTATCAGCCCCAGCATTTT. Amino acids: CASSPPAGYQPQHF.

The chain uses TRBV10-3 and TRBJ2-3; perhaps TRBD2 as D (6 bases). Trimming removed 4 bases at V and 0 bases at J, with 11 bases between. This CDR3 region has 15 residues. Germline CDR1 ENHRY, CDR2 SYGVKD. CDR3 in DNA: TGTGCCATCAGTGGGGGGGACTTTAGCACAGATACGCAGTATTTT. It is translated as CAISGGDFSTDTQYF.

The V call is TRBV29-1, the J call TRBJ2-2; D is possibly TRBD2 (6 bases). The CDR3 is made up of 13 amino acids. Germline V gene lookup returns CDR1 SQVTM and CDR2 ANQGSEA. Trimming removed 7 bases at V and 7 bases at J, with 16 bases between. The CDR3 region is CSAVGRPNGELFF. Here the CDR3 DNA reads TGCAGCGCCGTGGGGAGGCCAAACGGGGAGCTGTTTTTT.

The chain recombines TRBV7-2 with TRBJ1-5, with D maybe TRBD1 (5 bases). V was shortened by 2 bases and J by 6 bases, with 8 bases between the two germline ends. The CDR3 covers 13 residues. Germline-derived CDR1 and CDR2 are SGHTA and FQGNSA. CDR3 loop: CASSLRGGQPQHF. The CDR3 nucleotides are TGTGCCAGCAGCTTACGCGGGGGTCAGCCCCAGCATTTT.

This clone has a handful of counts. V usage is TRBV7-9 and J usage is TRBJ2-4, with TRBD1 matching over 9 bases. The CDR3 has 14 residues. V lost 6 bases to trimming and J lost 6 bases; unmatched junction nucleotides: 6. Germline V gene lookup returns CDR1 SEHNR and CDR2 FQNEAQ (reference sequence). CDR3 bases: TGTGCCAGCAGTCGGACAGGGGAGGTAAACATTCAGTACTTC. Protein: CASSRTGEVNIQYF.

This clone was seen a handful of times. CDR3 nucleotides: TGTGCCAGCAGTTACCACCGGGATTCCAAGGCCGAAAAACTGTTTTTT. As protein: CASSYHRDSKAEKLFF. This rearrangement joins TRBV6-5 to TRBJ1-4; no definite D call. This CDR3 comprises 16 residues. Trimming took off 2 bases at V and 8 bases at J, with 18 bases between the two ends. The germline gives CDR1 MNHEY, CDR2 SVGAGI.

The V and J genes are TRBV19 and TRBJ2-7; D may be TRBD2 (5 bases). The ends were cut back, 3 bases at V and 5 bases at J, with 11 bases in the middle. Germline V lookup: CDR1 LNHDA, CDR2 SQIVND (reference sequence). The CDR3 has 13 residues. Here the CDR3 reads CASSMPSNHEQYF. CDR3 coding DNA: TGTGCCAGTAGTATGCCTAGCAACCACGAGCAGTACTTC.

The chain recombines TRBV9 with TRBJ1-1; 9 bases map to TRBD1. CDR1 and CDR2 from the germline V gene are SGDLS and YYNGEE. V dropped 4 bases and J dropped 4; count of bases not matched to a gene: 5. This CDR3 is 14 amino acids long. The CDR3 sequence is CASSLRQGVTEAFF. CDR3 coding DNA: TGTGCCAGCAGCTTACGACAGGGGGTCACTGAAGCTTTCTTT.

The CDR3: CASRSVTEFSEAFF. The DNA for the CDR3 is TGTGCCAGCAGGAGCGTGACAGAATTCTCTGAAGCTTTCTTT. The chain employs TRBV6-6 and TRBJ1-1; weak D call: TRBD1 (5 bases). V shed 6 bases and J shed 6 bases, with 17 bases lying between them. This CDR3 region has 14 residues. CDR1 is MNHNY, CDR2 SVGAGI, per germline (reference sequence).

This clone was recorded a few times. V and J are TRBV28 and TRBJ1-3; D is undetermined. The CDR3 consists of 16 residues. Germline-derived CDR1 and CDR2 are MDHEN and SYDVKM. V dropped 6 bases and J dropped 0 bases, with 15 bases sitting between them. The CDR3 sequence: CASRPRPSISGNTIYF. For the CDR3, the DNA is TGTGCCAGCAGACCGAGGCCCAGCATCTCTGGAAACACCATATATTTT.

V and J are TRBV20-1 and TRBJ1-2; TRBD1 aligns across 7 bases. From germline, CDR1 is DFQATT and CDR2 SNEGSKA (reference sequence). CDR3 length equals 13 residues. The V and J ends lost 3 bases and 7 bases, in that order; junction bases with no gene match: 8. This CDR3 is CSASARGAGGYTF. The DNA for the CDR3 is TGCAGTGCTAGTGCCAGGGGGGCCGGTGGCTACACCTTC.

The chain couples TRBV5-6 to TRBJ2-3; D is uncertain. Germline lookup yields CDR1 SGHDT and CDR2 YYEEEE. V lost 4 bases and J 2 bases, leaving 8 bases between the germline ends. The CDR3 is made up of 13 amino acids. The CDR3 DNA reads TGTGCCAGCAGCCAAGCCGCCACAGATACGCAGTATTTT. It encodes CASSQAATDTQYF.

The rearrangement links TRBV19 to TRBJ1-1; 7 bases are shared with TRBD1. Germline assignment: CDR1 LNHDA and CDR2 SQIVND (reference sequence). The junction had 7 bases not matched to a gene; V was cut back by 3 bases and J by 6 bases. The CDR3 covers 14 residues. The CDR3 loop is CASSIRAGGSEAFF. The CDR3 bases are TGTGCCAGTAGTATTAGGGCAGGGGGATCTGAAGCTTTCTTT. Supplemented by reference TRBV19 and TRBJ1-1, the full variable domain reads DGGITQSPKYLFRKEGQNVTLSCEQNLNHDAMYWYRQDPGQGLRLIYYSQIVNDFQKGDIAEGYSVSREKKESFPLTVTSAQKNPTAFYLCASSIRAGGSEAFFGQGTRLTVV.

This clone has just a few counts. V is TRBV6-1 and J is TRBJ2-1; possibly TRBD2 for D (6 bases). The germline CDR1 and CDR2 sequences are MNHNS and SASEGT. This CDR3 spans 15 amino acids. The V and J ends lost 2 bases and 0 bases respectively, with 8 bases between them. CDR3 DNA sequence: TGTGCCAGCAGTGAAAAAGCGGGCTCCTACAATGAGCAGTTCTTC. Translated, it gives CASSEKAGSYNEQFF.

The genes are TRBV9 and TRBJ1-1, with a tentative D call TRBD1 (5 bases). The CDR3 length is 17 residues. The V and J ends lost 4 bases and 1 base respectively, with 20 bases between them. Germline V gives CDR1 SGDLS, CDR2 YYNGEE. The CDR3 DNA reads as TGTGCCAGCAGCTTATCCGGGGGATTTCTTTGGAACACTGAAGCTTTCTTT. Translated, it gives CASSLSGGFLWNTEAFF.

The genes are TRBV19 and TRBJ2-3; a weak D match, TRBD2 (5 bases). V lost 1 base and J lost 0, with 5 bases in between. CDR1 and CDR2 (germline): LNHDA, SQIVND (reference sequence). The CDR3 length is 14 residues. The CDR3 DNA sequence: TGTGCCAGTAGTATAGCGGGGAGCACAGATACGCAGTATTTT. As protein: CASSIAGSTDTQYF.